This T cell receptor (beta chain) originates from a study of OX40 agonist ivuxolimab in advanced cancers. Unmatched junction bases numbered 7, after V lost 5 bases and J lost 2 bases. CDR1 and CDR2 from the germline V gene are SGHRS and YFSETQ. The CDR3 is 16 amino acids. Method: immunoSEQ multiplex PCR; TCRdb's copy keeps in-frame clones and lacks some. Here the sample spans roughly 66,000 clones, 75% to 90% being singletons. The chain joins TRBV5-1 to TRBJ2-2; 9 bases are a match to TRBD2. The sequence was obtained from an adult with an advanced solid tumor such as melanoma, head and neck, liver or kidney cancer. The sample here was CD4+ or CD8+ T cells sorted from blood, taken in a trial of the OX40 agonist ivuxolimab. The CDR3 DNA follows: TGCGCCAGCAGGGTCCCTAGCGGGGTCAACACCGGGGAGCTGTTTTTT. Its translation: CASRVPSGVNTGELFF.